These T cell receptor beta chains were read from a single sample in a study of blood T cell repertoires in COVID-19. Data came from immunoSEQ multiplex PCR; TCRdb stores just in-frame clones and leaves some out. This repertoire shows 200,000 to 250,000 clones, roughly four fifths found once; its top ten account for about 4.8%. The sample consisted of peripheral blood. The receptors shown here come from an older woman with COVID-19, enrolled during active disease. CDR3s include the opening cysteine and the closing phenylalanine or tryptophan. The D gene is left open where the match is weak. The size entry is marked missing in some rows and otherwise reads once, few, many or a size class.

size: -; V: TRBV6-5; D: -; J: TRBJ1-5; DNA: TGTGCCAGCAGGAGGGGAGGAAGCAATCAGCCCCAGCATTTT; CDR3: CASRRGGSNQPQHF
size: -; V: TRBV5-1; D: -; J: TRBJ2-7; DNA: TGCGCCAGCACTCCCAGGCCGGGAGTGGGCTCCTACGAGCAGTACTTC; CDR3: CASTPRPGVGSYEQYF
size: -; V: TRBV7-2; D: -; J: TRBJ2-1; DNA: TGTGCCAGCAGCCCAGACAGTGGATCCTCTTTGGAGCAGTTCTTC; CDR3: CASSPDSGSSLEQFF
size: -; V: TRBV20-1; D: -; J: TRBJ2-7; DNA: TGCAGTGCTAGTAATCCTCGGGCAGGGGGGATCGAGCAGTACTTC; CDR3: CSASNPRAGGIEQYF
size: -; V: TRBV19; D: TRBD1; J: TRBJ1-5; DNA: TGTGCCAGTAGTGATTCCCCGGGACAGGCCTATCTGTCCCAGCATTTT; CDR3: CASSDSPGQAYLSQHF
size: -; V: TRBV5-1; D: -; J: TRBJ1-5; DNA: TGCGCCAGCAGCTTGGACAGGGACCAGCCCCAGCATTTT; CDR3: CASSLDRDQPQHF
size: -; V: TRBV19; D: -; J: TRBJ2-3; DNA: TGTGCCAGTAGTATTGCCCACAGGGGCACAGATACGCAGTATTTT; CDR3: CASSIAHRGTDTQYF
size: -; V: TRBV6-1; D: TRBD2; J: TRBJ2-7; DNA: TGTGCCAGCAGTGAGGGAGGGGCGAGGGCCTACGAGCAGTACTTC; CDR3: CASSEGGARAYEQYF
size: -; V: TRBV7-9; D: -; J: TRBJ2-7; DNA: TGTGCCAGCAGCTTAGCGCGGGGGACAGGCTCCTACGAGCAGTACTTC; CDR3: CASSLARGTGSYEQYF
size: once; V: TRBV11-2; D: -; J: TRBJ2-2; DNA: TGTGCCAGCAGCGCAAGTACTATGCGGGGCACCGGGGAGCTGTTTTTT; CDR3: CASSASTMRGTGELFF
size: -; V: TRBV7-2; D: -; J: TRBJ1-2; DNA: TGTGCCAGCAGCCCGAGGGGGTTCGATGGCTACACCTTC; CDR3: CASSPRGFDGYTF
size: -; V: TRBV28; D: TRBD2; J: TRBJ2-3; DNA: TGTGCCACCGTCAGGACTAGCGGGGGTACGCAGTATTTT; CDR3: CATVRTSGGTQYF
size: -; V: TRBV24-1; D: TRBD1; J: TRBJ2-1; DNA: TGTGCCACCAGTGATTCCGAGGGGGCCAGGGACAATGAGCAGTTCTTC; CDR3: CATSDSEGARDNEQFF
size: few; V: TRBV2; D: -; J: TRBJ2-1; DNA: TGTGCCAGCCGAGAGGGCCCTGGCTCCTACAATGAGCAGTTCTTC; CDR3: CASREGPGSYNEQFF
size: -; V: TRBV3-1/TRBV3-2; D: -; J: TRBJ1-4; DNA: TGTGCCAGCAGCCTGCAGGGTACAACTAATGAAAAACTGTTTTTT; CDR3: CASSLQGTTNEKLFF
size: -; V: TRBV6-5; D: -; J: TRBJ2-7; DNA: TGTGCCAGCAGGGGGGCCTACGAGCAGCACTTC; CDR3: CASRGAYEQHF
size: -; V: TRBV2; D: -; J: TRBJ1-5; DNA: TGTGCCAGCAGTTCTGGGGGGGACCGCAATCAGCCCCAGCATTTT; CDR3: CASSSGGDRNQPQHF
size: -; V: TRBV19; D: -; J: TRBJ2-2; DNA: TGTGCCACGAGGACTGAGATCACCGGGGAGCTGTTTTTT; CDR3: CATRTEITGELFF
size: many; V: TRBV10-3; D: -; J: TRBJ1-5; DNA: TGTGCCATCAGTGATCAAAATCAGCCCCAGCATTTT; CDR3: CAISDQNQPQHF
size: -; V: TRBV5-1; D: -; J: TRBJ2-2; DNA: TGCGCCAGCAGCTTGGGTTGGGCTGACACCGGGGAGCTGTTTTTT; CDR3: CASSLGWADTGELFF
size: once; V: TRBV27; D: -; J: TRBJ2-7; DNA: TGTGCCAGCAGAGACAAATACGAGCAGTACTTC; CDR3: CASRDKYEQYF
size: -; V: TRBV5-4; D: TRBD1; J: TRBJ1-4; DNA: TGTGCCAGCAGCCAGGGACAGAACAATGAAAAACTGTTTTTT; CDR3: CASSQGQNNEKLFF
size: -; V: TRBV15; D: TRBD2; J: TRBJ2-1; DNA: TGTGCCACCAGCAGTGTACCGGGGACTAGCGGGAGTCGACTAAATGAGCAGTTCTTC; CDR3: CATSSVPGTSGSRLNEQFF
size: few; V: TRBV3-1/TRBV3-2; D: -; J: TRBJ1-1; DNA: TGTGCCAGCAGCCAAGGCCCCACCCCAGACACTGAAGCTTTCTTT; CDR3: CASSQGPTPDTEAFF
size: -; V: TRBV7-3; D: TRBD2; J: TRBJ2-2; DNA: TGTGCCAGCAGTCAGGGGGGAAGCGGGAGGCCCGCCGGGGAGCTGTTTTTT; CDR3: CASSQGGSGRPAGELFF
size: -; V: TRBV25-1; D: TRBD2; J: TRBJ2-3; DNA: TGTGCATGCACTGGCGGGAGTCTGACAGATACGCAGTATTTT; CDR3: CACTGGSLTDTQYF
size: -; V: TRBV14; D: TRBD1; J: TRBJ1-4; DNA: TGTGCCAGCAGCCGAGGACCCCCAGGGGGAGAACTGTTTTTT; CDR3: CASSRGPPGGELFF
size: -; V: TRBV7-8; D: TRBD1; J: TRBJ1-1; DNA: TGTGCCAGCAGCCTCCGGGACAGGGGACTGAACACTGAAGCTTTCTTT; CDR3: CASSLRDRGLNTEAFF
size: once; V: TRBV18; D: TRBD1; J: TRBJ2-3; DNA: TGTGCCAGCTCCCGACAGGGCCAAGATACGCAGTATTTT; CDR3: CASSRQGQDTQYF
size: few; V: TRBV13; D: TRBD2; J: TRBJ2-3; DNA: TGTGCCAGCAGCTTAGGCCTTTCCGGGGGGAGCACAGATACGCAGTATTTT; CDR3: CASSLGLSGGSTDTQYF
size: -; V: TRBV28; D: -; J: TRBJ2-7; DNA: TGTGCCACCCAGGAGTATACGCAGGGTTACGAGCAGTACTTC; CDR3: CATQEYTQGYEQYF
size: -; V: TRBV5-1; D: -; J: TRBJ1-3; DNA: TGCGCCAGCAGCTTGGATGGCGGATCTGGAAACACCATATATTTT; CDR3: CASSLDGGSGNTIYF
size: once; V: TRBV29-1; D: -; J: TRBJ2-7; DNA: TGCAGCGCCCATTACGAGCAGTACTTC; CDR3: CSAHYEQYF
size: -; V: TRBV5-6; D: TRBD1; J: TRBJ1-2; DNA: TGTGCCAGCAGACGTCCGACAGGGATGGCGTATGGCTACACCTTC; CDR3: CASRRPTGMAYGYTF
size: -; V: TRBV19; D: TRBD1; J: TRBJ1-4; DNA: TGTGCCAGTAAACGGGACAGGGGTAATGAAAAACTGTTTTTT; CDR3: CASKRDRGNEKLFF
size: -; V: TRBV7-2; D: -; J: TRBJ2-5; DNA: TGTGCCAGCAGCTTGTCGGCGGCCCAGTACTTC; CDR3: CASSLSAAQYF
size: -; V: TRBV7-6; D: -; J: TRBJ2-6; DNA: TGTGCCAGCAGCTTCACAGGGTCTGGGGCCAACGTCCTGACTTTC; CDR3: CASSFTGSGANVLTF
size: -; V: TRBV19; D: TRBD1; J: TRBJ2-1; DNA: TGTGCCAGTAGTATCTCCGGGACAGGTCACGGCAATGAGCAGTTCTTC; CDR3: CASSISGTGHGNEQFF
size: -; V: TRBV5-1; D: TRBD1; J: TRBJ2-5; DNA: TGCGCCAGCAGCTTGGGACAGGGGATAGAGACCCAGTACTTC; CDR3: CASSLGQGIETQYF
size: -; V: TRBV30; D: -; J: TRBJ1-5; DNA: TGTGCCTGGAGTGAGTCAGGGGTTTACAATCAGCCCCAGCATTTT; CDR3: CAWSESGVYNQPQHF
size: -; V: TRBV5-8; D: -; J: TRBJ2-1; DNA: TGTGCCAGCAGCTACCGGAGGATTGCCTACAATGAGCAGTTCTTC; CDR3: CASSYRRIAYNEQFF
size: -; V: TRBV5-1; D: TRBD1; J: TRBJ1-1; DNA: TGCGCCAGCAGCCGATCCGGGACAGGGGGAACATACACTGAAGCTTTCTTT; CDR3: CASSRSGTGGTYTEAFF
size: -; V: TRBV30; D: TRBD2; J: TRBJ2-3; DNA: TGTGCCTGGAATAAGGGACTAGCGGCCTATACGCAGTATTTT; CDR3: CAWNKGLAAYTQYF
size: -; V: TRBV9; D: TRBD2; J: TRBJ2-2; DNA: TGTGCCAGCAGCCCTCATTTAGGAACTAGCGGGAACACCGGGGAGCTGTTTTTT; CDR3: CASSPHLGTSGNTGELFF
size: -; V: TRBV28; D: TRBD1; J: TRBJ1-5; DNA: TGTGCCAGCAGAAGCTCTCGGGCAGGGGGCATATCTAATCAGCCCCAGCATTTT; CDR3: CASRSSRAGGISNQPQHF
size: -; V: TRBV18; D: TRBD1; J: TRBJ1-5; DNA: TGTGCCAGCTCGGGGGGACAGGGGATGAATCAGCCCCAGCATTTT; CDR3: CASSGGQGMNQPQHF
size: -; V: TRBV29-1; D: -; J: TRBJ2-7; DNA: TGCAGCGTTCGAAGTGGTAACGGGGACGAGCAGTACTTC; CDR3: CSVRSGNGDEQYF
size: -; V: TRBV6-2/TRBV6-3; D: -; J: TRBJ1-1; DNA: TGTGCCAGCAGCAATTATGCTGAAGCTTTCTTT; CDR3: CASSNYAEAFF
size: -; V: TRBV5-1; D: TRBD1; J: TRBJ1-3; DNA: TGCGCCAGCAGCTTGTCCCTCCCAGGGGGCTCTGGAAACACCATATATTTT; CDR3: CASSLSLPGGSGNTIYF